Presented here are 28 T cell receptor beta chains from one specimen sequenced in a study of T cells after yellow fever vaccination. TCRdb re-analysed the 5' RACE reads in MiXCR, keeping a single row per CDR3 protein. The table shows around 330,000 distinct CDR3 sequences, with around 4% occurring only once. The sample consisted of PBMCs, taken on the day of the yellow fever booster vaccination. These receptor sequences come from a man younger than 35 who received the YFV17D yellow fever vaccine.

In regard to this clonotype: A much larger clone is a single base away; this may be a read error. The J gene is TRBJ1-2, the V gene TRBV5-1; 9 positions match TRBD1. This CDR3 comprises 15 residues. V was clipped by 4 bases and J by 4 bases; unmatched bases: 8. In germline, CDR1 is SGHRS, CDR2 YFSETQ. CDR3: CASSTGQGKRYGYTF. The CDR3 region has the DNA TGCGCCAGCAGCACGGGACAGGGCAAACGCTATGGCTACACCTTC.

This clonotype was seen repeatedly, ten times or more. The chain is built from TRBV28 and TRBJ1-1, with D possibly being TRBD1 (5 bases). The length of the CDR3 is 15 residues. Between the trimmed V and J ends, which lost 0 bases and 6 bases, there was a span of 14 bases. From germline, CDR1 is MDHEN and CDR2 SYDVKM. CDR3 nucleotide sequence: TGTGCCAGCAGTTTATGGCAGGGAGGGGTTCCTGAAGCTTTCTTT. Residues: CASSLWQGGVPEAFF.

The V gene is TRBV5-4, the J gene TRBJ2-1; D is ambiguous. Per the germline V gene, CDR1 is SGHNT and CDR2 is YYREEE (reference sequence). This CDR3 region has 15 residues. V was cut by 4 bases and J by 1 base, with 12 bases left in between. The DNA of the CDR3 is TGTGCCAGCAGCCTACTGACGAATTCCTACAATGAGCAGTTCTTC. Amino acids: CASSLLTNSYNEQFF.

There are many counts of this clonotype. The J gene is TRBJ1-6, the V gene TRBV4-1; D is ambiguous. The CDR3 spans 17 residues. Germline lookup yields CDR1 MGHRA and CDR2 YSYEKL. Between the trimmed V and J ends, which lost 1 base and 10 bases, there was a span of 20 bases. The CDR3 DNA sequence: TGCGCCAGCAGCCAAGTCAGAACCGATGCTCTAGGGTCACCCCTCCACTTT. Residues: CASSQVRTDALGSPLHF.

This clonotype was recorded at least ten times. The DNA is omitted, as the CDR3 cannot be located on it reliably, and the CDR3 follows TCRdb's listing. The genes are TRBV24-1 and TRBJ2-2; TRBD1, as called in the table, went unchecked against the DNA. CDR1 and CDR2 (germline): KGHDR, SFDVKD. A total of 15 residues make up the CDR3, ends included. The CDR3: CATSTSGQGTGELFF.

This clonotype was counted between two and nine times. The CDR3: CASSPRVFSEQFF. CDR3 bases: TGTGCCAGCAGCCCGAGGGTTTTCAGTGAGCAGTTCTTC. The chain employs TRBV11-3 and TRBJ2-1, with a possible D match to TRBD2 (5 bases). Germline V CDR1 and CDR2: SGHNT, YENEEA. This CDR3 has 13 residues. Trimming left V 5 bases short and J 9 bases short, with 14 bases between.

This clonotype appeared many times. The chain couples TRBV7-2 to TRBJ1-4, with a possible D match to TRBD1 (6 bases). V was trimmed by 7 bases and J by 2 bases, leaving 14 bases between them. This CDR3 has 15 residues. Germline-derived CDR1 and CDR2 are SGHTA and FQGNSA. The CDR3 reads CASTLTGFTNEKLFF. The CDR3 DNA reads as TGTGCCAGCACCCTAACAGGGTTCACTAATGAAAAACTGTTTTTT. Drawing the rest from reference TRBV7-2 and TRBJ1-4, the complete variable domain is GAGVSQSPSNKVTEKGKDVELRCDPISGHTALYWYRQSLGQGLEFLIYFQGNSAPDKSGLPSDRFSAERTGGSVSTLTIQRTQQEDSAVYLCASTLTGFTNEKLFFGSGTQLSVL.

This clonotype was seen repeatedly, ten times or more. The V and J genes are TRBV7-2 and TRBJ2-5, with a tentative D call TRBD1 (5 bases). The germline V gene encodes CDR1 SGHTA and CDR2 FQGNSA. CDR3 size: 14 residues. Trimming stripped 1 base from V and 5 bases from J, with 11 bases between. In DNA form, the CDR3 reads TGTGCCAGCAGCTTAGAGGGGTTTCGGGAGACCCAGTACTTC. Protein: CASSLEGFRETQYF. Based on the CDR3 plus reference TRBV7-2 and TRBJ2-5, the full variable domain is GAGVSQSPSNKVTEKGKDVELRCDPISGHTALYWYRQSLGQGLEFLIYFQGNSAPDKSGLPSDRFSAERTGGSVSTLTIQRTQQEDSAVYLCASSLEGFRETQYFGPGTRLLVL.

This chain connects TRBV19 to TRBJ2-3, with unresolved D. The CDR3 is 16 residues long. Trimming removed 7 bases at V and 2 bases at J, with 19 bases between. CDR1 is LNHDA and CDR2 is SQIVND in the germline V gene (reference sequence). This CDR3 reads CASTGDLQIDTDTQYF. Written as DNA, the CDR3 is TGTGCCAGTACCGGAGACTTGCAGATCGACACAGATACGCAGTATTTT. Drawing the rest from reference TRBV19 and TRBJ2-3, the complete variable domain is DGGITQSPKYLFRKEGQNVTLSCEQNLNHDAMYWYRQDPGQGLRLIYYSQIVNDFQKGDIAEGYSVSREKKESFPLTVTSAQKNPTAFYLCASTGDLQIDTDTQYFGPGTRLTVL.

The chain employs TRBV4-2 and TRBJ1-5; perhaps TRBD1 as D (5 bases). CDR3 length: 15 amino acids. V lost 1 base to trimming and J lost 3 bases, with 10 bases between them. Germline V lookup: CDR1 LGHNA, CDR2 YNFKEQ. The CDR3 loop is CASSQAGTLNQPQHF. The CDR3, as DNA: TGTGCCAGCAGCCAAGCCGGGACCCTCAATCAGCCCCAGCATTTT.

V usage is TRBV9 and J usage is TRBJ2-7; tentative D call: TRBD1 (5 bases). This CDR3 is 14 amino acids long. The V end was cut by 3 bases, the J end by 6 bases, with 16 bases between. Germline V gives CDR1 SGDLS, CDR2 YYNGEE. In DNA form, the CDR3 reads TGTGCCAGCAGCGCTAGGGGATTCCTCACCGAGCAGTACTTC. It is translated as CASSARGFLTEQYF.

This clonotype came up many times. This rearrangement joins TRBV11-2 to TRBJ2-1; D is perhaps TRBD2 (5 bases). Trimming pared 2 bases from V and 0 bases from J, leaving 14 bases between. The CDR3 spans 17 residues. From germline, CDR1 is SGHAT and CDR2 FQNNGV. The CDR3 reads CASSLLALGSSYNEQFF. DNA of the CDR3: TGTGCCAGCAGCTTACTCGCCCTGGGGAGCTCCTACAATGAGCAGTTCTTC.

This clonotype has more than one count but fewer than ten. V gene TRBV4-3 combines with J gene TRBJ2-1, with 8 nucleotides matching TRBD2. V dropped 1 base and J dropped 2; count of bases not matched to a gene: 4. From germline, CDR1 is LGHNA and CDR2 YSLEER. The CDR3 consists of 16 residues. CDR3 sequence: CASSQVGGGTYNEQFF. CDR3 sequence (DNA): TGCGCCAGCAGCCAAGTAGGCGGGGGGACCTACAATGAGCAGTTCTTC.

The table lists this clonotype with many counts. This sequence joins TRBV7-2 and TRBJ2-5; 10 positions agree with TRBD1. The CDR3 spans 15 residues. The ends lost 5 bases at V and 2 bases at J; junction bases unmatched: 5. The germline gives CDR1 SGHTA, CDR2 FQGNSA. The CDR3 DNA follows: TGTGCCAGCAGCATCCGGGACAGGGGACAAGAGACCCAGTACTTC. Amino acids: CASSIRDRGQETQYF.

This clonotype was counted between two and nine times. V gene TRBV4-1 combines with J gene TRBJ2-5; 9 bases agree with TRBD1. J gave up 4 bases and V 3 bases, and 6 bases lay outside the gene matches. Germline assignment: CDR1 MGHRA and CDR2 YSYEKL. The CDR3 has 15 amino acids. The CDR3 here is CASSHPDRGGETQYF. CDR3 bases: TGCGCCAGCAGCCATCCCGACAGGGGGGGAGAGACCCAGTACTTC.

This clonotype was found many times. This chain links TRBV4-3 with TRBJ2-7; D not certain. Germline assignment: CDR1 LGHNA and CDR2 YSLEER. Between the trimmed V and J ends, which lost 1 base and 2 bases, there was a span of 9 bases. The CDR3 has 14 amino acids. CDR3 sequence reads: CASSQGIRTYEQYF. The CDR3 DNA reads TGCGCCAGCAGCCAAGGGATACGCACCTACGAGCAGTACTTC.

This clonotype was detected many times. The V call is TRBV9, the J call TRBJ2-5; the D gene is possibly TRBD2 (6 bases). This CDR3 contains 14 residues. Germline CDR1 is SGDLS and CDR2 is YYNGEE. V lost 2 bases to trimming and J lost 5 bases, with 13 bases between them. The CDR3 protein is CASSVGSSRETQYF. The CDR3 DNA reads TGTGCCAGCAGCGTCGGGAGTAGCAGGGAGACCCAGTACTTC.

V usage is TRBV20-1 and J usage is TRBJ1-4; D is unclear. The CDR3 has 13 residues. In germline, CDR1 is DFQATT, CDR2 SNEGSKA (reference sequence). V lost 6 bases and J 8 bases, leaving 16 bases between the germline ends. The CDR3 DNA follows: TGCAGTGCCCCCGGGGTCTCGGGGGAAAAACTGTTTTTT. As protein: CSAPGVSGEKLFF.

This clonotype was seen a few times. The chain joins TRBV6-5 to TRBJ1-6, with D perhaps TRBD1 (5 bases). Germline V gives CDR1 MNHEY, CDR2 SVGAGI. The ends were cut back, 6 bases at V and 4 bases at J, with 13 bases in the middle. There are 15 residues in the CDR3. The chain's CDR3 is CASRRTQEYNSPLHF. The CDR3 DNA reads TGTGCCAGCAGGAGAACACAGGAATATAATTCACCCCTCCACTTT.

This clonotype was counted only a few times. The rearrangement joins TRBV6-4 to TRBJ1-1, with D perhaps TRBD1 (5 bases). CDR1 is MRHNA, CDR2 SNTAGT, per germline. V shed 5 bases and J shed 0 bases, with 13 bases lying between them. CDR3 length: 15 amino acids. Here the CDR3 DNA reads TGTGCCAGCAGTCCAGACAGAAACATGAACACTGAAGCTTTCTTT. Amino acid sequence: CASSPDRNMNTEAFF.

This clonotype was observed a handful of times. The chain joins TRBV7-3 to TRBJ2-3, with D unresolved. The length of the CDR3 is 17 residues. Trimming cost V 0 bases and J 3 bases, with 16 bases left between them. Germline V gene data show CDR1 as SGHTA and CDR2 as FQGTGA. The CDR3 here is CASSLTKTQAATDTQYF. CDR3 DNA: TGTGCCAGCAGCTTAACGAAGACCCAGGCGGCTACAGATACGCAGTATTTT.

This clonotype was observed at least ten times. CDR3: CASRHGTSGGHEQFF. CDR3 nucleotides: TGCGCCAGCAGACACGGGACTAGCGGGGGCCATGAGCAGTTCTTC. This chain joins TRBV5-1 and TRBJ2-1, with TRBD2 matching over 14 bases. The V gene end was trimmed by 5 bases and the J gene end by 8 bases; junction bases not matched to a gene: 6. CDR3 length: 15 amino acids. CDR1 is SGHRS, CDR2 YFSETQ, per germline.

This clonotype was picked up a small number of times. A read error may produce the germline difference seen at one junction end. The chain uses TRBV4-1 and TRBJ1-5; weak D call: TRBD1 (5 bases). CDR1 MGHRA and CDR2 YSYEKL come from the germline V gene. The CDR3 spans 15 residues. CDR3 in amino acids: CASSFPGQGKQPQHF. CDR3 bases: TGCGCCAGCAGCTTCCCGGGGCAGGGCAAACAGCCCCAGCATTTT.

This chain's CDR3 is CASSFISGGESVPQYF. CDR3 sequence (DNA): TGTGCCAGCAGCTTCATAAGCGGAGGAGAGTCAGTCCCGCAGTATTTT. The chain has TRBV7-2 and TRBJ2-3; perhaps TRBD2 as D (5 bases). Trimming left V 3 bases short and J 10 bases short, with 23 bases between. The CDR3 is made up of 16 amino acids. The germline V gene has CDR1 SGHTA and CDR2 FQGNSA.

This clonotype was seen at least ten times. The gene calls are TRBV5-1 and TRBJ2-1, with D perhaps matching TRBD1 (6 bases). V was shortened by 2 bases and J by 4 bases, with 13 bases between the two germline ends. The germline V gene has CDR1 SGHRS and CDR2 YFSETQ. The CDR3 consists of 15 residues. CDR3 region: CASSFGDISYNEQFF. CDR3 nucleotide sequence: TGCGCCAGCAGCTTTGGGGACATATCATACAATGAGCAGTTCTTC.

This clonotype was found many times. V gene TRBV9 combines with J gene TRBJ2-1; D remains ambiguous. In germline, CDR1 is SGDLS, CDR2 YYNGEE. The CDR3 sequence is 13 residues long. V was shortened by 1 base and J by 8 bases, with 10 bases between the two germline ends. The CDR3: CASSVSRVHEQFF. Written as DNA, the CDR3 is TGTGCCAGCAGCGTAAGCCGCGTGCATGAGCAGTTCTTC.

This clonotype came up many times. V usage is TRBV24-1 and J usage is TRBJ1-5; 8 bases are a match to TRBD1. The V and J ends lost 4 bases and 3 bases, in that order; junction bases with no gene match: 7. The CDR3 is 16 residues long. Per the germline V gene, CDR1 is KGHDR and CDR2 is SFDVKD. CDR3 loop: CATSDPRQGINQPQHF. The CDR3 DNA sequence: TGTGCCACCAGTGACCCTAGACAGGGGATCAATCAGCCCCAGCATTTT.

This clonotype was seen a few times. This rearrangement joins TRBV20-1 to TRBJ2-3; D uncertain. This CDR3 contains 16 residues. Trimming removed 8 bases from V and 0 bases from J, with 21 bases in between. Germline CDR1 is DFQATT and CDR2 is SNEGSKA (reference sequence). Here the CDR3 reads CSPPWTVYSSTDTQYF. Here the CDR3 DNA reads TGCAGTCCACCCTGGACCGTGTATTCTAGCACAGATACGCAGTATTTT.